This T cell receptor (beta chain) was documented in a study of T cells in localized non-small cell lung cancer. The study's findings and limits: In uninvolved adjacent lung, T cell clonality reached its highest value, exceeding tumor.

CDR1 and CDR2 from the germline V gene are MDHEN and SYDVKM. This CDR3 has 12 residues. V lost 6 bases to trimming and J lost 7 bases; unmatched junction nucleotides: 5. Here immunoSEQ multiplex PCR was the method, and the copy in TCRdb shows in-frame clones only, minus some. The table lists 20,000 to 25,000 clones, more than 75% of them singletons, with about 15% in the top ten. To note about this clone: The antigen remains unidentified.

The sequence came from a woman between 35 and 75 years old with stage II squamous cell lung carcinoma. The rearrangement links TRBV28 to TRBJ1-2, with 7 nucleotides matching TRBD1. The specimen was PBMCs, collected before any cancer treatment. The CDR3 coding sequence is TGTGCCAGCAGAGGGACAGTTCCTGGCTACACCTTC. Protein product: CASRGTVPGYTF.